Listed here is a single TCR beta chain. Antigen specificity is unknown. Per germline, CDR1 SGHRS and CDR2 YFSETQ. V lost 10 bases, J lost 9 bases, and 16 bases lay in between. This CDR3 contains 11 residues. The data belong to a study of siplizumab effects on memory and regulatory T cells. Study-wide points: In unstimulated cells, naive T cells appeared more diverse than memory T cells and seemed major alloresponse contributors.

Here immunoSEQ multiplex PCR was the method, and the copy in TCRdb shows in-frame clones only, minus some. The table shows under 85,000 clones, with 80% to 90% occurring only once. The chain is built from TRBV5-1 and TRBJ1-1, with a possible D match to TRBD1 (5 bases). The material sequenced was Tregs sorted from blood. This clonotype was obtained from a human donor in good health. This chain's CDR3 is CAALRAVQAFF. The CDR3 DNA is TGCGCCGCACTCAGGGCAGTCCAAGCTTTCTTT.